Listed below are T cell receptor beta chains from one sample, sequenced in a study of blood T cell repertoires in COVID-19. Sequenced by immunoSEQ multiplex PCR; TCRdb stores in-frame clones only, minus some. The table shows 250,000 to 300,000 clones, with 80% to 95% occurring only once. Sequencing was done on a sample of PBMCs or T cells enriched from blood (not recorded which). These receptor sequences come from a woman aged 25 to 45 who had recovered from COVID-19. CDR3s include the opening cysteine and the closing phenylalanine or tryptophan. D genes are given only for firm matches.

j_gene: TRBJ1-1; d_gene: .; v_gene: TRBV19; CDR3aa: CASSRQANAFF
j_gene: TRBJ2-1; d_gene: TRBD2; v_gene: TRBV30; CDR3aa: CAWNFGGVTYNEQFF
j_gene: TRBJ2-6; d_gene: .; v_gene: TRBV21-1; CDR3aa: CARGSRYPSSGANVLTF
j_gene: TRBJ1-4; d_gene: .; v_gene: TRBV5-1; CDR3aa: CASSDGGRTNEKLFF
j_gene: TRBJ2-1; d_gene: .; v_gene: TRBV5-4; CDR3aa: CASSLETGSYNEQFF
j_gene: TRBJ2-1; d_gene: TRBD1; v_gene: TRBV7-9; CDR3aa: CASSLGDRGYNEQFF
j_gene: TRBJ2-7; d_gene: TRBD1; v_gene: TRBV29-1; CDR3aa: CSVSQGVSYEQYF
j_gene: TRBJ1-2; d_gene: TRBD1; v_gene: TRBV20-1; CDR3aa: CSASILGQGLIRYGYTF
j_gene: TRBJ1-5; d_gene: .; v_gene: TRBV30; CDR3aa: CAWSGGNQPQHF
j_gene: TRBJ2-3; d_gene: .; v_gene: TRBV30; CDR3aa: CASGPGQFGTDTQYF
j_gene: TRBJ2-1; d_gene: TRBD2; v_gene: TRBV28; CDR3aa: CASRHQREVPNEQFF
j_gene: TRBJ1-2; d_gene: .; v_gene: TRBV6-2/TRBV6-3; CDR3aa: CASSYGGHNYGYTF
j_gene: TRBJ1-1; d_gene: .; v_gene: TRBV28; CDR3aa: CASSFWGDYTEAFF
j_gene: TRBJ2-7; d_gene: TRBD2; v_gene: TRBV15; CDR3aa: CATRGSGRSEQYF
j_gene: TRBJ2-3; d_gene: .; v_gene: TRBV27; CDR3aa: CASSSWTATDTQYF
j_gene: TRBJ1-4; d_gene: .; v_gene: TRBV28; CDR3aa: CASSLFGGRREKLFF
j_gene: TRBJ1-6; d_gene: TRBD1; v_gene: TRBV5-5; CDR3aa: CASSLAQGAGSPLHF
j_gene: TRBJ2-5; d_gene: .; v_gene: TRBV5-4; CDR3aa: CASSLGQQETQYF
j_gene: TRBJ2-2; d_gene: .; v_gene: TRBV11-2; CDR3aa: CASSLWGEGTGELFF
j_gene: TRBJ1-1; d_gene: .; v_gene: TRBV5-1; CDR3aa: CASSLKTGLLTEAFF
j_gene: TRBJ2-7; d_gene: TRBD2; v_gene: TRBV11-2; CDR3aa: CASSPGLANEQYF
j_gene: TRBJ1-2; d_gene: .; v_gene: TRBV2; CDR3aa: CATGDQGGTANPENYGYTF
j_gene: TRBJ2-2; d_gene: TRBD2; v_gene: TRBV5-1; CDR3aa: CASSATSGKNTGELFF
j_gene: TRBJ1-1; d_gene: .; v_gene: TRBV2; CDR3aa: CASRLQGDLTEAFF
j_gene: TRBJ1-1; d_gene: TRBD1; v_gene: TRBV19; CDR3aa: CASRVDRGPMNTEAFF
j_gene: TRBJ1-4; d_gene: TRBD1; v_gene: TRBV9; CDR3aa: CASSAGDRGFEKLFF
j_gene: TRBJ1-2; d_gene: .; v_gene: TRBV30; CDR3aa: CAWSVRWGGYGYTF
j_gene: TRBJ2-1; d_gene: TRBD2; v_gene: TRBV7-2; CDR3aa: CASSPLLIAGYNEQFF
j_gene: TRBJ2-1; d_gene: TRBD2; v_gene: TRBV7-8; CDR3aa: CASSPRWSGSYNEQFF
j_gene: TRBJ2-2; d_gene: .; v_gene: TRBV5-4; CDR3aa: CASSLVQGLQNGELFF
j_gene: TRBJ1-5; d_gene: .; v_gene: TRBV28; CDR3aa: CASTGLSQPQHF
j_gene: TRBJ2-7; d_gene: .; v_gene: TRBV28; CDR3aa: CASSSTGTDDEQYF
j_gene: TRBJ2-5; d_gene: .; v_gene: TRBV7-8; CDR3aa: CASSLGSGRETQYF
j_gene: TRBJ2-1; d_gene: .; v_gene: TRBV19; CDR3aa: CASSIGQAPGGEQFF
j_gene: TRBJ2-7; d_gene: TRBD2; v_gene: TRBV6-5; CDR3aa: CASSLAGSSYEQYF
j_gene: TRBJ1-5; d_gene: .; v_gene: TRBV28; CDR3aa: CASTNNQPQHF
j_gene: TRBJ2-6; d_gene: .; v_gene: TRBV20-1; CDR3aa: CSASLGGTGANVLTF
j_gene: TRBJ2-7; d_gene: .; v_gene: TRBV4-2; CDR3aa: CASSRSDILSYEQYF
j_gene: TRBJ2-7; d_gene: .; v_gene: TRBV27; CDR3aa: CASRGRGLYEQYF
j_gene: TRBJ2-1; d_gene: .; v_gene: TRBV15; CDR3aa: CATSDTISYNEQFF
j_gene: TRBJ1-5; d_gene: TRBD1; v_gene: TRBV4-3; CDR3aa: CASSQGDRHQPQHF
j_gene: TRBJ2-7; d_gene: .; v_gene: TRBV21-1; CDR3aa: CASSVAGGTYEQYF
j_gene: TRBJ2-7; d_gene: .; v_gene: TRBV6-1; CDR3aa: CASSDEEGSSYEQYF
j_gene: TRBJ2-1; d_gene: TRBD1; v_gene: TRBV14; CDR3aa: CASSRAGTGNRNEQFF